This note documents a single T cell receptor beta chain sequence. Its antigen remains unidentified. Trimming took 2 bases from V and 8 from J, leaving 3 bases between them. The germline CDR1 and CDR2 sequences are GTSNPN and SVGIG (reference sequence). This CDR3 is built from 9 residues. TCRdb keeps only in-frame clones here, not all; method: immunoSEQ multiplex PCR. The sample carries more than 2 million clones, around 96% recorded once. This entry belongs to a study of shared clonotypes between healthy human individuals. Study as a whole: The cohort had two women and a few men, ages 18 to 49. Plates per donor: three CD4 naive, three CD4 memory, two CD8 naive, one CD8 memory. Study observations and caveats: Donor scarcity curtailed the genetic and exposure-history diversity represented herein.

Naive CD8 cells lacked CD45RO and underwent positive selection for CCR7, leaving out terminally differentiated effector memory CD45RA+ cells. The TCR sequence derives from a man in his late teens or twenties in good health. The sequencing sample was made of naive CD8+ T cells sorted from blood. The gene calls are TRBV30 and TRBJ1-2, with D uncertain. CDR3 DNA sequence: TGTGCCTGGAGTCGAGGCTACACCTTC. This sequence encodes CAWSRGYTF.